The present entry profiles one T cell receptor beta chain with its context. As yet, its antigen is unknown. The sample is drawn from a study of response to subunit inactivated influenza vaccine. The study's findings and limits: Each seasonal influenza vaccination, the authors suggested, recruits few new T cells.

TCRdb itself ran the RT-PCR reads through MiXCR, one entry per CDR3 protein. The data hold 700,000 to 900,000 distinct CDR3 sequences, with around 21% observed a single time. The TCR originated in a man in his forties or fifties who received an inactivated influenza vaccine. Sequenced material: PBMCs from blood, taken roughly 5 days after vaccination.

CDR3 residues: CASSEPGLLYNEQFF. In DNA form, the CDR3 reads TGTGCCAGCAGTGAACCGGGTTTATTGTACAATGAGCAGTTCTTC. This sequence joins TRBV2 and TRBJ2-1; D uncertain. CDR3 length: 15 amino acids. V dropped 2 bases and J dropped 4 bases, with 12 bases sitting between them. Germline CDR1 is SNHLY and CDR2 is FYNNEI.